One sample yielded the 18 T cell receptor beta chains listed below, sequenced in a study of long-term antiretroviral therapy in people with HIV. A v3.0 immunoSEQ assay was performed at survey level. Sequencing was performed with immunoSEQ multiplex PCR; in TCRdb, only in-frame clones are kept and a portion is missing. This table has over 35,000 clones, roughly 80% appearing once. The sample consisted of unsorted PBMCs, taken 1.5 years after starting antiretroviral therapy. Receptors originate from a man aged 18 to 29 with HIV.

The chain uses TRBV19 and TRBJ2-7, with D possibly matching TRBD2 (6 bases). V lost 1 base and J 1 base, leaving 17 bases between the germline ends. The CDR3 extends over 17 amino acids. In germline, CDR1 is LNHDA, CDR2 SQIVND (reference sequence). The CDR3, as DNA: TGTGCCAGTAGTATAGGATTTCCCGGAGGGCAATCCTACGAGCAGTACTTC. This codes for CASSIGFPGGQSYEQYF.

This chain links TRBV11-2 with TRBJ2-7; TRBD1 might be the D (6 bases). Germline V gene lookup returns CDR1 SGHAT and CDR2 FQNNGV. Trimming shortened V by 6 bases and J by 5 bases, and 14 bases separated the two germline ends. The CDR3 has 13 amino acids. The CDR3 loop is CASRQPPGDEQYF. CDR3 nucleotide sequence: TGTGCCAGCAGACAACCTCCAGGGGACGAGCAGTACTTC.

This clone turned up a few times. The chain links TRBV6-6 to TRBJ1-2; 7 bases fit TRBD1. Germline-derived CDR1 and CDR2 are MNHNY and SVGAGI (reference sequence). The ends lost 5 bases at V and 2 bases at J; junction bases unmatched: 2. The CDR3 has 13 residues. The CDR3 here is CASSPGQNYGYTF. The DNA of the CDR3 is TGTGCCAGCAGTCCGGGACAGAACTATGGCTACACCTTC.

The J gene is TRBJ2-1, the V gene TRBV19; the D gene is possibly TRBD2 (5 bases). This CDR3 is 12 amino acids long. With 5 bases removed from V and 6 bases from J, the gap between germline ends came to 8 bases. The germline V gene has CDR1 LNHDA and CDR2 SQIVND (reference sequence). The CDR3 bases are TGTGCCAGTAGTTCCGCGGGCAATGAGCAGTTCTTC. Protein: CASSSAGNEQFF.

The table lists this clone with a few counts. V gene TRBV7-3 combines with J gene TRBJ1-1; D may be TRBD1 (5 bases). The CDR3 has 14 amino acids. The ends were cut back, 5 bases at V and 1 base at J, with 11 bases in the middle. In germline, CDR1 is SGHTA, CDR2 FQGTGA. The CDR3 region has the DNA TGTGCCAGCAGCCCAACGGGACGGAACACTGAAGCTTTCTTT. It is translated as CASSPTGRNTEAFF.

The sample holds one count of this clone. This chain links TRBV5-6 with TRBJ1-1; D is uncertain. V gave up 2 bases and J gave up 3 bases, with 8 bases separating them. Germline CDR1 SGHDT, CDR2 YYEEEE. The CDR3 spans 13 residues. The CDR3 coding sequence is TGTGCCAGCAGCTTAGACACAGACACTGAAGCTTTCTTT. As protein: CASSLDTDTEAFF.

The gene calls are TRBV19 and TRBJ2-7; 8 bases line up with TRBD2. The CDR3 runs to 14 residues. Germline V gives CDR1 LNHDA, CDR2 SQIVND (reference sequence). The ends lost 6 bases at V and 0 bases at J; junction bases unmatched: 4. Written as DNA, the CDR3 is TGTGCCAGTAGGAACAGCGGGAGCTCCTACGAGCAGTACTTC. This encodes CASRNSGSSYEQYF. Filled out from reference TRBV19 and TRBJ2-7, the complete variable domain reads DGGITQSPKYLFRKEGQNVTLSCEQNLNHDAMYWYRQDPGQGLRLIYYSQIVNDFQKGDIAEGYSVSREKKESFPLTVTSAQKNPTAFYLCASRNSGSSYEQYFGPGTRLTVT.

V and J are TRBV30 and TRBJ2-2, with D perhaps TRBD1 or TRBD2 (5 bases each). CDR1 GTSNPN and CDR2 SVGIG come from the germline V gene (reference sequence). The CDR3 sequence is 15 residues long. V gave up 2 bases and J gave up 2 bases, with 12 bases separating them. The CDR3 coding sequence is TGTGCCTGGAGTACCGGGACCTTCAACACCGGGGAGCTGTTTTTT. As protein: CAWSTGTFNTGELFF.

This chain connects TRBV6-5 to TRBJ1-5, with D tentatively TRBD1 (6 bases). The CDR3 covers 15 residues. From germline, CDR1 is MNHEY and CDR2 SVGAGI. V shed 2 bases and J shed 3 bases, with 11 bases lying between them. CDR3 DNA sequence: TGTGCCAGCAGTTACGGGGGGGCTTCCAATCAGCCCCAGCATTTT. Its translation: CASSYGGASNQPQHF.

This clone turned up a few times. This CDR3 reads CASSPWPRNTGELFF. CDR3 nucleotides: TGTGCCAGCTCACCCTGGCCAAGGAACACCGGGGAGCTGTTTTTT. The chain joins TRBV18 to TRBJ2-2; D is undetermined. The V gene lost 3 bases and the J gene lost 1 base, with 9 bases spanning the gap. This CDR3 contains 15 residues. Germline values: CDR1 KGHSH, CDR2 LQKENI. The whole variable domain, filled in from reference TRBV18 and TRBJ2-2, reads NAGVMQNPRHLVRRRGQEARLRCSPMKGHSHVYWYRQLPEEGLKFMVYLQKENIIDESGMPKERFSAEFPKEGPSILRIQQVVRGDSAAYFCASSPWPRNTGELFFGEGSRLTVL.

This chain links TRBV7-2 with TRBJ2-3; D remains unclear. The ends were cut back, 8 bases at V and 3 bases at J, with 9 bases in the middle. Germline V gene data show CDR1 as SGHTA and CDR2 as FQGNSA. The CDR3 is 12 amino acids. This CDR3 reads CASVKGTDTQYF. CDR3 nucleotides: TGTGCCAGCGTTAAGGGAACAGATACGCAGTATTTT.

V usage is TRBV6-6 and J usage is TRBJ2-5; no definite D call. This CDR3 has 14 residues. Germline V gene data show CDR1 as MNHNY and CDR2 as SVGAGI (reference sequence). Trimming took 2 bases from V and 1 from J, leaving 8 bases between them. The CDR3 nucleotides read TGTGCCAGCAGTTACAGACAAACCCAAGAGACCCAGTACTTC. Residues: CASSYRQTQETQYF.

The chain combines TRBV6-5 with TRBJ1-4; 8 nucleotides line up with TRBD1. CDR1 and CDR2 (germline): MNHEY, SVGAGI. This CDR3 is 14 amino acids long. J gave up 7 bases and V 6 bases, and 7 bases lay outside the gene matches. The CDR3 spells CASSQGARSEKLFF. The CDR3 DNA reads TGTGCCAGCAGCCAGGGGGCGCGGAGTGAAAAACTGTTTTTT.

The gene calls are TRBV2 and TRBJ1-4, with D hard to call. Germline-derived CDR1 and CDR2 are SNHLY and FYNNEI. Deletions cut 4 bases from V and 3 bases from J, with 6 bases between. CDR3 length: 13 amino acids. Here the CDR3 DNA reads TGTGCCAGCAGTGTTGGGGCTAATGAAAAACTGTTTTTT. As protein: CASSVGANEKLFF. The full variable domain, its missing parts supplied by reference TRBV2 and TRBJ1-4, is EPEVTQTPSHQVTQMGQEVILRCVPISNHLYFYWYRQILGQKVEFLVSFYNNEISEKSEIFDDQFSVERPDGSNFTLKIRSTKLEDSAMYFCASSVGANEKLFFGSGTQLSVL.

This chain links TRBV25-1 with TRBJ2-6; D may be TRBD1 or TRBD2 (5 bases each). Trimming shortened V by 9 bases and J by 0 bases, and 15 bases separated the two germline ends. The germline CDR1 and CDR2 sequences are MGHDK and SYGVNS. This CDR3 comprises 16 residues. The DNA of the CDR3 is TGTGCCAGACCGGGACCGAAGAGCTCTGGGGCCAACGTCCTGACTTTC. It encodes CARPGPKSSGANVLTF.

This chain links TRBV5-6 with TRBJ2-7, with 8 bases fitting TRBD2. CDR3 length: 14 residues. J gave up 4 bases and V 2 bases, and 5 bases lay outside the gene matches. Germline loops: CDR1 SGHDT, CDR2 YYEEEE. The chain's CDR3 is CASSLRGRFYEQYF. CDR3 sequence (DNA): TGTGCCAGCAGCTTACGCGGGAGGTTTTACGAGCAGTACTTC.

The gene calls are TRBV30 and TRBJ2-7; perhaps TRBD2 as D (6 bases). Trimming left V 4 bases short and J 3 bases short, with 13 bases between. The germline CDR1 and CDR2 sequences are GTSNPN and SVGIG (reference sequence). This CDR3 contains 13 residues. The DNA of the CDR3 is TGTGCCTGGAACCACGGGACTGGCTACGAGCAGTACTTC. Translating it yields CAWNHGTGYEQYF. Based on the CDR3 plus reference TRBV30 and TRBJ2-7, the full variable domain is SQTIHQWPATLVQPVGSPLSLECTVEGTSNPNLYWYRQAAGRGLQLLFYSVGIGQISSEVPQNLSASRPQDRQFILSSKKLLLSDSGFYLCAWNHGTGYEQYFGPGTRLTVT.

The gene calls are TRBV5-4 and TRBJ2-7; 9 nucleotides match TRBD2. This CDR3 contains 14 residues. V was pared by 4 bases and J by 5 bases, with 7 bases of the junction left unmatched. Germline V lookup: CDR1 SGHNT, CDR2 YYREEE (reference sequence). CDR3 sequence (DNA): TGTGCCAGCAGCCCCAGCGGGAGGCCCCACGAGCAGTACTTC. The encoded protein is CASSPSGRPHEQYF.